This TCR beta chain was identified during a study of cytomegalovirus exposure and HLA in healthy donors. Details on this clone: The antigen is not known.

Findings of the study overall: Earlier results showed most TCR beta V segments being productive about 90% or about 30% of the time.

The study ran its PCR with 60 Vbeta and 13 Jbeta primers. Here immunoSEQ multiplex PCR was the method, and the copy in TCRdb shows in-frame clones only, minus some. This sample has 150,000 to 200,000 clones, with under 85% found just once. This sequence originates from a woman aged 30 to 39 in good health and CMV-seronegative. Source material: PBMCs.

CDR3 DNA: TGTGCCAGCAGACGGACAGGGGTTAACTATGGCTACACCTTC. Protein: CASRRTGVNYGYTF. The V call is TRBV27, the J call TRBJ1-2, with 9 bases aligning to TRBD1. The V gene end was trimmed by 6 bases and the J gene end by 1 base; junction bases not matched to a gene: 3. Germline V gene lookup returns CDR1 MNHEY and CDR2 SMNVEV (reference sequence). The CDR3 loop spans 14 amino acids.